This TCR beta chain was retrieved from a study of T cells in Graves' hyperthyroidism and ophthalmopathy. Hyperthyroidism had been newly diagnosed in patients aged 18 to 65, and its duration was under 2 months. Exclusion criteria comprised uncontrolled infection, other autoimmune disease, pregnancy or lactation. Clinical symptoms, serum thyroxine, TRAb, thyroid ultrasound and orbital computed tomography informed diagnoses. The authors obtained PBMCs from around 11 ml of fresh peripheral blood. Only a few counts were recorded for this clonotype. Losses at the gene ends were 0 bases for V and 0 bases for J; bases not matched to a gene: 7. The CDR3 covers 18 residues. In germline, CDR1 is LGHNA, CDR2 YSLEER. Researchers amplified the TCR beta CDR3 regions from RNA transcripts. First-round RT-PCR with HTBI primers amplified the TCR CDR3 region. Using its own MiXCR run on the multiplex PCR reads, TCRdb lists one record per CDR3 protein. The sample records roughly 720,000 distinct CDR3 sequences, approximately 15% being singletons.

The sequencing input was blood. This TCR derives from a man aged 50 to 60 with Graves' hyperthyroidism. This rearrangement joins TRBV4-3 to TRBJ2-7, with 11 bases matching TRBD1. The CDR3 region has the DNA TGCGCCAGCAGCCAAGATCGTGGGGGACAGGGGGGCTCCTACGAGCAGTACTTC. Protein product: CASSQDRGGQGGSYEQYF.